The T cell receptor (beta chain) described here comes from a study of blood T cell repertoires in COVID-19. Trimming took 1 base from V and 5 from J; bases not matched to a gene: 7. Germline V CDR1 and CDR2: SGHVS, FQNEAQ. CDR3 length equals 15 residues. Produced via immunoSEQ multiplex PCR; TCRdb's table is partial and in-frame only. The sample holds roughly 62,000 clones; about 77% are singletons and the top ten take about 25%. Sequenced: peripheral blood. The V and J genes are TRBV7-8 and TRBJ1-1; TRBD1 matches at 7 bases. The sequence came from a human donor in a cohort sampled during active COVID-19. In DNA form, the CDR3 reads TGTGCCAGCAGCTTAGAACAGGGGATATGGACTGAAGCTTTCTTT. Encoded protein: CASSLEQGIWTEAFF.